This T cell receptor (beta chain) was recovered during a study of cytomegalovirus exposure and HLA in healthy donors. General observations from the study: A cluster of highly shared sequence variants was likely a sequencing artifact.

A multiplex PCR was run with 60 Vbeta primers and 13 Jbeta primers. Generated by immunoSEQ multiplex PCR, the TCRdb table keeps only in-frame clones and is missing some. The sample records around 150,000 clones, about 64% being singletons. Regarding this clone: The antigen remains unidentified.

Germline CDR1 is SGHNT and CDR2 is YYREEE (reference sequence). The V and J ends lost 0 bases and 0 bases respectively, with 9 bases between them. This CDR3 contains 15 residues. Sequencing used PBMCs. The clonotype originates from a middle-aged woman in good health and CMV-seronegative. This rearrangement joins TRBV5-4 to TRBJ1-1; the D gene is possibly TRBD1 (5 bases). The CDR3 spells CASSLGVTVNTEAFF. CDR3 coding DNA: TGTGCCAGCAGCTTGGGGGTGACAGTGAACACTGAAGCTTTCTTT.